Sequencing of this T cell receptor beta chain was carried out in a study of cytomegalovirus exposure and HLA in healthy donors. It was with 60 Vbeta and 13 Jbeta primers that the PCR ran. The protocol was immunoSEQ multiplex PCR, while the TCRdb copy is restricted to in-frame clones and leaves out a portion. The sample comprises approximately 130,000 clones, 83% of which are singletons, and about 1.2% rests with the top ten. CDR3 size: 14 residues. CDR1 and CDR2 (germline): SGDLS, YYNGEE. The V end lost 3 bases, the J end lost 3 bases, and 12 bases lay between the germline ends. The TCR originated in a girl aged 2 to 9 in good health and CMV-seronegative. Sample: PBMCs. The rearrangement uses TRBV9 and TRBJ1-2; possibly TRBD1 for D (6 bases). This chain's CDR3 is CASSDGNRDYGYTF. Written as DNA, the CDR3 is TGTGCCAGCAGCGATGGCAACAGGGACTATGGCTACACCTTC.